The 21 T cell receptor beta chains presented below share a single source sample, sequenced in a study of OX40 agonist ivuxolimab in advanced cancers. Sequenced by immunoSEQ multiplex PCR; TCRdb stores in-frame clones only, minus some. The table lists under 100,000 clones, around 87% of them singletons, with roughly 0.17% in the top ten. The specimen was CD4+ or CD8+ T cells sorted from blood, collected in a trial of the OX40 agonist ivuxolimab. The receptors stem from an adult with an advanced solid tumor such as melanoma, head and neck, liver or kidney cancer.

The CDR3 sequence: CATSPRQGDEKLFF. Written as DNA, the CDR3 is TGTGCCACCTCGCCGCGACAGGGCGATGAAAAACTGTTTTTT. This chain links TRBV10-3 with TRBJ1-4, with TRBD1 matching 7 bases. CDR3 length: 14 amino acids. Germline-derived CDR1 and CDR2 are ENHRY and SYGVKD. V shed 10 bases and J 6 bases; nucleotides not matched to a gene: 11.

This chain links TRBV7-9 with TRBJ2-3; D unclear. The CDR3 spans 13 residues. Deletions cut 1 base from V and 4 bases from J, with 6 bases between. Germline CDR1 and CDR2: SEHNR and FQNEAQ (reference sequence). The CDR3, as DNA: TGTGCCAGCAGCTTAGACGCAGCAGATACGCAGTATTTT. Encoded protein: CASSLDAADTQYF.

This chain connects TRBV6-5 to TRBJ2-7; TRBD2 aligns across 9 bases. J was trimmed by 3 bases and V by 6 bases; bases with no gene match: 9. The CDR3 is 15 residues long. CDR1 is MNHEY and CDR2 is SVGAGI in the germline V gene. The CDR3 bases are TGTGCCAGCAGCAGAAACAGCGGGGGGCACTACGAGCAGTACTTC. Translation: CASSRNSGGHYEQYF.

The chain employs TRBV27 and TRBJ2-7; D unresolved. Trimming shortened V by 5 bases and J by 2 bases, and 13 bases separated the two germline ends. This CDR3 spans 14 amino acids. From germline, CDR1 is MNHEY and CDR2 SMNVEV (reference sequence). The CDR3 sequence: CASSHGPTPYEQYF. For the CDR3, the DNA is TGTGCCAGCAGTCACGGACCCACCCCCTACGAGCAGTACTTC.

CDR3 sequence: CASRIVHEQYF. In DNA, the CDR3 is TGTGCCAGCAGGATCGTCCACGAGCAGTACTTC. The chain employs TRBV2 and TRBJ2-7; D gene unclear. The CDR3 has 11 amino acids. Germline CDR1 SNHLY, CDR2 FYNNEI. Trimming took 6 bases from V and 5 from J, leaving 8 bases between them.

This clone was seen a single time. The J gene is TRBJ2-3, the V gene TRBV9; D is uncertain. Trimming stripped 1 base from V and 2 bases from J, with 8 bases between. CDR1 and CDR2 (germline): SGDLS, YYNGEE. The CDR3 length is 14 residues. The CDR3 spells CASSVKQFTDTQYF. The CDR3 coding sequence is TGTGCCAGCAGCGTAAAGCAATTCACAGATACGCAGTATTTT.

This chain joins TRBV28 and TRBJ1-5, with TRBD1 as a possible D gene (5 bases). Deletions cut 4 bases from V and 9 bases from J, with 16 bases between. The CDR3 is 14 amino acids. Germline lookup yields CDR1 MDHEN and CDR2 SYDVKM. CDR3 nucleotide sequence: TGTGCCAGCAGTTCAACAGGTGGGGATCTGCCCCAGCATTTT. Translating it yields CASSSTGGDLPQHF.

The chain carries TRBV5-1 and TRBJ2-7; 9 bases fit TRBD2. The ends lost 4 bases at V and 0 bases at J; junction bases unmatched: 5. The germline CDR1 and CDR2 sequences are SGHRS and YFSETQ. The CDR3 is 15 amino acids. The CDR3 DNA reads TGCGCCAGCAGCAGAACGGGACTAGCCTCCTACGAGCAGTACTTC. This codes for CASSRTGLASYEQYF.

On this clone: The same CDR3 is also encoded by other DNA sequences in this sample. CDR3 sequence reads: CASSPLAGGSTDTQYF. The CDR3 DNA sequence: TGCGCCAGCAGCCCACTGGCGGGGGGTAGCACAGATACGCAGTATTTT. The V gene is TRBV10-1, the J gene TRBJ2-3, with 8 bases that match TRBD2. Germline V gives CDR1 WNHNN, CDR2 SYGVQD (reference sequence). The CDR3 has 16 residues. Unmatched junction bases numbered 8, after V lost 6 bases and J lost 0 bases.

The chain carries TRBV9 and TRBJ2-5; a weak D match, TRBD1 (6 bases). V lost 0 bases and J 7 bases, leaving 10 bases between the germline ends. The CDR3 spans 13 residues. CDR1 and CDR2 from the germline V gene are SGDLS and YYNGEE. CDR3 sequence reads: CASSVGGPGTQYF. The CDR3 DNA reads as TGTGCCAGCAGCGTAGGGGGGCCGGGGACCCAGTACTTC.

This clone was observed a single time. The rearrangement links TRBV2 to TRBJ1-1; TRBD1 is a possible D gene (5 bases). Trimming removed 6 bases at V and 3 bases at J, with 17 bases between. From germline, CDR1 is SNHLY and CDR2 FYNNEI. This CDR3 spans 15 amino acids. This CDR3 is CASSARSGAHTEAFF. The DNA of the CDR3 is TGTGCCAGCAGCGCTCGTAGTGGGGCCCACACTGAAGCTTTCTTT.

CDR3 region: CASSQGPTRAETQYF. The CDR3 bases are TGCGCCAGCAGCCAAGGCCCGACTAGGGCGGAGACCCAGTACTTC. V gene TRBV4-1 combines with J gene TRBJ2-5, with a tentative D call TRBD2 (6 bases). Germline CDR1 and CDR2: MGHRA and YSYEKL. V gave up 1 base and J gave up 5 bases, with 14 bases separating them. The CDR3 has 15 amino acids.

This chain links TRBV1 with TRBJ2-1; whether TRBD1, the table's D call, matches the DNA was not checked. TRBV1 has pseudogene status. This CDR3 has 15 amino acids. The CDR3 region is CTSSHLGTKGNEQFF. CDR3 nucleotides: TGCACCAGCAGCCATCTAGGCACTAAGGGGAATGAGCAGTTCTTC.

V is TRBV27 and J is TRBJ2-7, with 7 bases identical to TRBD1. V trimming: 8 bases; J trimming: 3 bases; junction bases outside the gene matches: 16. The CDR3 has 16 residues. Germline CDR1 MNHEY, CDR2 SMNVEV (reference sequence). As DNA, the CDR3 is TGTGCCAGCCACCACGCCCCCCGGACAGGCGGCTACGAGCAGTACTTC. This gives the protein CASHHAPRTGGYEQYF.

The CDR3 DNA reads as TGTGCCAGCACCTTCCGGGACGCCTCCTACAATGAGCAGTTCTTC. The encoded protein is CASTFRDASYNEQFF. The chain couples TRBV27 to TRBJ2-1; tentatively, D is TRBD1 or TRBD2 (5 bases each). Per germline, CDR1 MNHEY and CDR2 SMNVEV (reference sequence). Deletions cut 7 bases from V and 0 bases from J, with 13 bases between. This CDR3 comprises 15 residues.

V usage is TRBV19 and J usage is TRBJ2-1; TRBD2 matches 10 bases. V lost 9 bases to trimming and J lost 0 bases; unmatched junction nucleotides: 8. Germline loops: CDR1 LNHDA, CDR2 SQIVND (reference sequence). This CDR3 comprises 16 residues. The CDR3 loop is CASGGSGGPSYNEQFF. The CDR3 DNA is TGTGCCAGCGGAGGTAGCGGGGGGCCCTCCTACAATGAGCAGTTCTTC. The full variable domain, rest sourced from reference TRBV19 and TRBJ2-1, is DGGITQSPKYLFRKEGQNVTLSCEQNLNHDAMYWYRQDPGQGLRLIYYSQIVNDFQKGDIAEGYSVSREKKESFPLTVTSAQKNPTAFYLCASGGSGGPSYNEQFFGPGTRLTVL.

This rearrangement joins TRBV4-1 to TRBJ1-3; D unresolved. Per the germline V gene, CDR1 is MGHRA and CDR2 is YSYEKL. Trimming took off 0 bases at V and 0 bases at J, with 9 bases between the two ends. This CDR3 contains 16 residues. The chain's CDR3 is CASSQDPPLSGNTIYF. CDR3 in DNA: TGCGCCAGCAGCCAAGATCCCCCGCTCTCTGGAAACACCATATATTTT.

The chain is built from TRBV5-1 and TRBJ2-1; 9 bases are a match to TRBD2. V was pared by 4 bases and J by 1 base, with 15 bases of the junction left unmatched. The CDR3 spans 19 residues. Germline CDR1 and CDR2: SGHRS and YFSETQ. In DNA form, the CDR3 reads TGCGCCAGCAGCCCGAAACTAGCGGGCAACCCGTCATCCTACAATGAGCAGTTCTTC. The encoded protein is CASSPKLAGNPSSYNEQFF.

J is TRBJ1-5 and V is TRBV6-6, with D perhaps TRBD1 (5 bases). This CDR3 is built from 14 residues. V lost 5 bases to trimming and J lost 6 bases, with 14 bases between them. The germline gives CDR1 MNHNY, CDR2 SVGAGI (reference sequence). This CDR3 reads CASSPGGGGQPQHF. CDR3 nucleotide sequence: TGTGCCAGCAGTCCGGGGGGGGGAGGTCAGCCCCAGCATTTT.

As regards this clone: The junction shows a germline mismatch at one end, possibly a read error. The rearrangement joins TRBV2 to TRBJ2-2; D is unclear. Germline values: CDR1 SNHLY, CDR2 FYNNEI. CDR3 length: 16 amino acids. The CDR3 spells CASSEETPRRAKELFF. The CDR3 DNA follows: TGTGCCAGCAGCGAAGAAACTCCACGACGTGCTAAGGAGCTGTTTTTT.

This chain uses TRBV4-2 with TRBJ2-5; TRBD2 might be the D (5 bases). The V end lost 0 bases, the J end lost 7 bases, and 12 bases lay between the germline ends. CDR3 length: 14 amino acids. CDR1 and CDR2 (germline): LGHNA, YNFKEQ. The CDR3 coding sequence is TGTGCCAGCAGCCAAGATAGAGGACTCGGGACCCAGTACTTC. Residues: CASSQDRGLGTQYF.